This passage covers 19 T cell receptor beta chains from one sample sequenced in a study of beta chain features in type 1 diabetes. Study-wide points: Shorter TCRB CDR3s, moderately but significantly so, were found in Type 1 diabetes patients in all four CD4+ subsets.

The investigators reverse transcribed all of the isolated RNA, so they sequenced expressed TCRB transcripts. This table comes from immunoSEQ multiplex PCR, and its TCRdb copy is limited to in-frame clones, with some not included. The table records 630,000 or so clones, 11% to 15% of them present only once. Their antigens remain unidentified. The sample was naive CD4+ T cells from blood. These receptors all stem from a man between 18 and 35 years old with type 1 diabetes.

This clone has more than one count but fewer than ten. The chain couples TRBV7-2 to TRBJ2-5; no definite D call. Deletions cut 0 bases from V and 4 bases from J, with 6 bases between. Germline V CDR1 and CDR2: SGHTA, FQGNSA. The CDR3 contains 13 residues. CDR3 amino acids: CASSLAVGETQYF. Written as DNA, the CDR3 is TGTGCCAGCAGCTTAGCGGTGGGAGAGACCCAGTACTTC.

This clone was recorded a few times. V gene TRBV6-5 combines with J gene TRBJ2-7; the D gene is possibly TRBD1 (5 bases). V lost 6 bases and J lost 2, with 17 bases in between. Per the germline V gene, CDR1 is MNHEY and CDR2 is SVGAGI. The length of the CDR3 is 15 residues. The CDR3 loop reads CASRPPDRRTYEQYF. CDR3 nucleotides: TGTGCCAGCAGACCTCCTGACAGACGTACCTACGAGCAGTACTTC.

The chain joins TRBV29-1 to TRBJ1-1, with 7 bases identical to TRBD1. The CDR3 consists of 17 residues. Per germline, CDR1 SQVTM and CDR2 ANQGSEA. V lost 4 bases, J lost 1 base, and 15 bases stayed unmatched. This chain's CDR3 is CSVGRPRGRQGNTEAFF. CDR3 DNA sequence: TGCAGCGTTGGTAGGCCCCGGGGGCGACAGGGGAACACTGAAGCTTTCTTT.

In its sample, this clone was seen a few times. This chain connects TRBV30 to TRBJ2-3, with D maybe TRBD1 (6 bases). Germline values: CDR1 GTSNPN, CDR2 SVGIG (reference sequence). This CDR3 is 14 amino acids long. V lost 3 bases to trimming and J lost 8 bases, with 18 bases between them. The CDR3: CAWSDLGQGLTQYF. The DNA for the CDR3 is TGTGCCTGGAGCGACCTTGGGCAGGGGCTTACGCAGTATTTT.

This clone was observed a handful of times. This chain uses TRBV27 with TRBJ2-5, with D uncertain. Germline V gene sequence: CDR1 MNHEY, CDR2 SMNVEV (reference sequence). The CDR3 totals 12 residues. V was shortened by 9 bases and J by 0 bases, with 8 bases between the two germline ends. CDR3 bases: TGTGCCAGTGGTCTGTACCAAGAGACCCAGTACTTC. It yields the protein CASGLYQETQYF.

CDR3 DNA sequence: TGTGCCAGCAGTGGGCAGGTCCTCTACAATGAGCAGTTCTTC. It encodes CASSGQVLYNEQFF. This rearrangement joins TRBV6-1 to TRBJ2-1; D remains unclear. Trimming removed 4 bases from V and 3 bases from J, with 10 bases in between. Germline CDR1 MNHNS, CDR2 SASEGT. This CDR3 spans 14 amino acids.

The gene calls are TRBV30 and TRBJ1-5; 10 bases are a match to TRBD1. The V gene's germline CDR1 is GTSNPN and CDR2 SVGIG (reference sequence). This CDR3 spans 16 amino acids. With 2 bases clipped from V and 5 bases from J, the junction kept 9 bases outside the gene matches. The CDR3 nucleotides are TGTGCCTGGAGTCCGAAAGGGACAGGGGTTTATCAGCCCCAGCATTTT. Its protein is CAWSPKGTGVYQPQHF.

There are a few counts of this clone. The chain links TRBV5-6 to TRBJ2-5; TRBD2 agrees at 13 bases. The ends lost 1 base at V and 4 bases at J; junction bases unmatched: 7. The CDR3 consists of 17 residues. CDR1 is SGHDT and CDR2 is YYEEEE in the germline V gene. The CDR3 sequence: CASSLLGLAGIRETQYF. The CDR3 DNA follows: TGTGCCAGCAGCTTGTTGGGACTAGCGGGGATTCGAGAGACCCAGTACTTC.

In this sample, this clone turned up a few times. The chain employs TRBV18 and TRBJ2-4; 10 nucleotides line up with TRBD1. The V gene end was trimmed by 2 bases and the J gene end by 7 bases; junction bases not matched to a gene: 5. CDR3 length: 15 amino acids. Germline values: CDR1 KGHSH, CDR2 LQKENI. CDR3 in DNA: TGTGCCAGCTCACCATTGGGGACAGGGGACAACATTCAGTACTTC. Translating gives CASSPLGTGDNIQYF.

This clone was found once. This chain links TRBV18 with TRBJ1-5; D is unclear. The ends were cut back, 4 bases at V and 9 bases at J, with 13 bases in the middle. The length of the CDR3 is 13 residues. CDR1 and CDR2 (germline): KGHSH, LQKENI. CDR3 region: CASSLRDGGPQHF. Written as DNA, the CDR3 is TGTGCCAGCTCACTTCGTGACGGAGGGCCCCAGCATTTT.

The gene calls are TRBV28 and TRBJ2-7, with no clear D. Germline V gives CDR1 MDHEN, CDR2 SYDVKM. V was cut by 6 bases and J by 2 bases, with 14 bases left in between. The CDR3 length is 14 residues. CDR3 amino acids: CASSPAVAPYEQYF. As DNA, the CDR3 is TGTGCCAGCAGCCCAGCCGTTGCGCCCTACGAGCAGTACTTC. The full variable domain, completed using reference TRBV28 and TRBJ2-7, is DVKVTQSSRYLVKRTGEKVFLECVQDMDHENMFWYRQDPGLGLRLIYFSYDVKMKEKGDIPEGYSVSREKKERFSLILESASTNQTSMYLCASSPAVAPYEQYFGPGTRLTVT.

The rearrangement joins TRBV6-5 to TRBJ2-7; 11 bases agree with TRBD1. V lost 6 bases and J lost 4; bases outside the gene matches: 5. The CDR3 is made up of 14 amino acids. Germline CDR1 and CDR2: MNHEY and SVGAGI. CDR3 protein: CASSSGTGGYEQYF. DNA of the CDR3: TGTGCCAGCAGCTCCGGGACAGGGGGGTACGAGCAGTACTTC.

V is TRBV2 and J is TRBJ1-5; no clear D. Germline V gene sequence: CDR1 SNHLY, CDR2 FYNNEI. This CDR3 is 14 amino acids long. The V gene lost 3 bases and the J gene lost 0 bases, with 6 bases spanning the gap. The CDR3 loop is CASSDWHSNQPQHF. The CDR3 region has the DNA TGTGCCAGCAGTGATTGGCATAGCAATCAGCCCCAGCATTTT.

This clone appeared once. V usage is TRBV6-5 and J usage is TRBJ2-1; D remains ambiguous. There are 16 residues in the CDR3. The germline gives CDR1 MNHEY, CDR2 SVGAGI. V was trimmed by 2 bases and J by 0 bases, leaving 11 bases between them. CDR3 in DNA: TGTGCCAGCAGTTACCGGAACCCTAGCTCCTACAATGAGCAGTTCTTC. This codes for CASSYRNPSSYNEQFF.

This CDR3 reads CASSPGQTLYQQYF. In DNA form, the CDR3 reads TGTGCCAGCAGCCCGGGACAAACGTTGTACCAGCAGTACTTC. The V and J genes are TRBV28 and TRBJ2-7, with a possible D match to TRBD1 (6 bases). This CDR3 contains 14 residues. Germline assignment: CDR1 MDHEN and CDR2 SYDVKM. The ends were cut back, 6 bases at V and 8 bases at J, with 20 bases in the middle.

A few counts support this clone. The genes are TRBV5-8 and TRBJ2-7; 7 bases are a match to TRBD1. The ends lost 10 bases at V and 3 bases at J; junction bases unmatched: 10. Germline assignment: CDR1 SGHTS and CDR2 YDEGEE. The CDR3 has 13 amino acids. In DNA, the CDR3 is TGTGCCGGCGTCAGGGGGACCTACTACGAGCAGTACTTC. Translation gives CAGVRGTYYEQYF.

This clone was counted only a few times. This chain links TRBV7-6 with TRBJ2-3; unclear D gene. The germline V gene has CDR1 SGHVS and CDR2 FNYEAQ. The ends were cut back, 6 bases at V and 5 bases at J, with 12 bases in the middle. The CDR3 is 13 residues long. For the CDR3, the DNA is TGTGCCAGCAGTGAGCAGAGTGGAGATACGCAGTATTTT. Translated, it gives CASSEQSGDTQYF. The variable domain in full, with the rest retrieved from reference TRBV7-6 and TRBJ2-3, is GAGVSQSPRYKVTKRGQDVALRCDPISGHVSLYWYRQALGQGPEFLTYFNYEAQQDKSGLPNDRFSAERPEGSISTLTIQRTEQRDSAMYRCASSEQSGDTQYFGPGTRLTVL.

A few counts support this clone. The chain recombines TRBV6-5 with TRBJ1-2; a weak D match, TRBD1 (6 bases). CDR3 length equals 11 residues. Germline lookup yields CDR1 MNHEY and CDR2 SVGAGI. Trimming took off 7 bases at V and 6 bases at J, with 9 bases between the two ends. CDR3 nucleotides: TGTGCCAGCACCGGGGGCGATGGCTACACCTTC. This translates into CASTGGDGYTF.

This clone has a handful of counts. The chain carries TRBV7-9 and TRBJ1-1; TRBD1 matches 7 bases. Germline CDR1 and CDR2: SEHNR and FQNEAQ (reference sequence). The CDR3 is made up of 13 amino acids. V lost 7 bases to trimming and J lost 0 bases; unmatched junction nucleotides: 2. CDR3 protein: CASTQGVNTEAFF. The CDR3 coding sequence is TGTGCCAGCACTCAGGGGGTGAACACTGAAGCTTTCTTT. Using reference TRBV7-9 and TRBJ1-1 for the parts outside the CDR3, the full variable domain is DTGVSQNPRHKITKRGQNVTFRCDPISEHNRLYWYRQTLGQGPEFLTYFQNEAQLEKSRLLSDRFSAERPKGSFSTLEIQRTEQGDSAMYLCASTQGVNTEAFFGQGTRLTVV.